These 32 T cell receptor beta chains were sequenced from one sample in a study of T cell responses to AZD1222 COVID-19 vaccine (dated by TCRdb to 2020 to 2023). In light of the paper, this sample's time point label describes: baseline before first vaccination. Library creation used the immunoSEQ multiplex PCR assay. Entries here come from immuneACCESS through TCRdb and include only in-frame sequences with V and J called. Some clones fail to appear in such tables; in the studies checked, an unresolved V gene covers under half of the shortfall, and the cause of the remainder is unknown. For this sample the table gives about 140,000 clones, of which 89% were detected only once. The top ten constitute under 3.5% of the sample. Material: peripheral blood, obtained on day 0 of AZD1222 vaccination. Every receptor here comes from an adult in good health.

This clone has a single count. V and J are TRBV5-6 and TRBJ1-1, with TRBD1 matching over 8 bases. V lost 0 bases to trimming and J lost 3 bases; unmatched junction nucleotides: 4. The CDR3 has 15 amino acids. CDR1 SGHDT and CDR2 YYEEEE come from the germline V gene. This CDR3 reads CASSLGQGRDTEAFF. CDR3 bases: TGTGCCAGCAGCTTGGGACAGGGGAGGGACACTGAAGCTTTCTTT.

The chain employs TRBV15 and TRBJ2-1; the match to TRBD2 covers 10 bases. Germline V CDR1 and CDR2: LNHNV, YYDKDF (reference sequence). The V and J ends lost 4 bases and 7 bases, in that order; junction bases with no gene match: 4. This CDR3 spans 14 amino acids. Here the CDR3 reads CATSKGSGRNEQFF. The CDR3 bases are TGTGCCACCAGCAAGGGTAGCGGGAGGAATGAGCAGTTCTTC.

The V gene is TRBV4-2, the J gene TRBJ1-4, with D maybe TRBD1 (5 bases). Deletions cut 4 bases from V and 6 bases from J, with 15 bases between. Germline CDR1 LGHNA, CDR2 YNFKEQ. This CDR3 is built from 15 residues. As DNA, the CDR3 is TGTGCCAGCAGCCCGGTTCGGGGCGGGTATGAAAAACTGTTTTTT. Translating it yields CASSPVRGGYEKLFF.

The rearrangement joins TRBV13 to TRBJ2-1; TRBD2 is a possible D gene (5 bases). Trimming took off 4 bases at V and 10 bases at J, with 14 bases between the two ends. CDR3 size: 13 residues. Germline V gene data show CDR1 as PRHDT and CDR2 as FYEKMQ (reference sequence). As DNA, the CDR3 is TGTGCCAGCAGCTCTATCCCCCGGGGAGAGCAGTTCTTC. It yields the protein CASSSIPRGEQFF. The variable domain in full, with the rest retrieved from reference TRBV13 and TRBJ2-1, is AAGVIQSPRHLIKEKRETATLKCYPIPRHDTVYWYQQGPGQDPQFLISFYEKMQSDKGSIPDRFSAQQFSDYHSELNMSSLELGDSALYFCASSSIPRGEQFFGPGTRLTVL.

The chain combines TRBV13 with TRBJ1-6; tentative D call: TRBD1 (5 bases). Germline V gene lookup returns CDR1 PRHDT and CDR2 FYEKMQ (reference sequence). The CDR3 spans 16 residues. The V end was cut by 0 bases, the J end by 8 bases, with 14 bases between. CDR3 residues: CASSLGLGVSDSPLHF. CDR3 nucleotides: TGTGCCAGCAGCTTAGGCCTAGGGGTCTCGGATTCACCCCTCCACTTT.

The genes are TRBV19 and TRBJ2-7; 7 nucleotides align to TRBD1. The germline V gene encodes CDR1 LNHDA and CDR2 SQIVND (reference sequence). J gave up 2 bases and V 1 base, and 2 bases lay outside the gene matches. This CDR3 contains 14 residues. The CDR3 here is CASSIGDSPYEQYF. The CDR3 region has the DNA TGTGCCAGTAGTATAGGGGACAGCCCCTACGAGCAGTACTTC.

For the CDR3, the DNA is TGCGCCAGCAGCCAGGGGGACAGGGGCTATGGCTACACCTTC. Amino acid sequence: CASSQGDRGYGYTF. V is TRBV4-1 and J is TRBJ1-2; 10 bases are shared with TRBD1. CDR1 is MGHRA and CDR2 is YSYEKL in the germline V gene. The CDR3 extends over 14 amino acids. Losses at the gene ends were 3 bases for V and 4 bases for J; bases not matched to a gene: 2.

This chain joins TRBV4-1 and TRBJ1-2, with a weak D call TRBD1 (6 bases). Germline values: CDR1 MGHRA, CDR2 YSYEKL. The CDR3 has 15 amino acids. Between the trimmed V and J ends, which lost 1 base and 8 bases, there was a span of 17 bases. The CDR3 protein is CASSQVAGEVGGYTF. The CDR3 DNA follows: TGCGCCAGCAGCCAAGTAGCAGGGGAAGTGGGGGGCTACACCTTC.

The V gene is TRBV28, the J gene TRBJ2-5; 7 nucleotides match TRBD2. Germline values: CDR1 MDHEN, CDR2 SYDVKM. The CDR3 is 16 amino acids. Trimming at V came to 4 bases and at J to 2 bases, leaving 10 bases not matched to a gene. CDR3 coding DNA: TGTGCCAGCAGTTACCTGGGGGGGGGTATACAAGAGACCCAGTACTTC. Its protein product is CASSYLGGGIQETQYF.

The genes are TRBV18 and TRBJ2-7; weak D call: TRBD2 (5 bases). With 9 bases removed from V and 5 bases from J, the gap between germline ends came to 14 bases. From germline, CDR1 is KGHSH and CDR2 LQKENI. The CDR3 has 12 residues. The CDR3 DNA reads as TGTGCCAGTTCCGATGCGGGCGACGAGCAGTACTTC. Translation: CASSDAGDEQYF.

The genes are TRBV11-2 and TRBJ2-2, with unresolved D. CDR1 is SGHAT, CDR2 FQNNGV, per germline. This CDR3 region has 13 residues. The V gene lost 2 bases and the J gene lost 6 bases, with 7 bases spanning the gap. The CDR3 DNA follows: TGTGCCAGCAGCTTATCGTGGGCCGGGGAGCTGTTTTTT. This translates into CASSLSWAGELFF. Looking up the rest from reference TRBV11-2 and TRBJ2-2 gives the full variable domain: EAGVAQSPRYKIIEKRQSVAFWCNPISGHATLYWYQQILGQGPKLLIQFQNNGVVDDSQLPKDRFSAERLKGVDSTLKIQPAKLEDSAVYLCASSLSWAGELFFGEGSRLTVL.

J is TRBJ2-1 and V is TRBV24-1; D is possibly TRBD1 or TRBD2 (5 bases each). V shed 3 bases and J shed 0 bases, with 14 bases lying between them. Germline values: CDR1 KGHDR, CDR2 SFDVKD. The CDR3 runs 17 residues. CDR3 in DNA: TGTGCCACCAGTGATGGAATGGGGGATGGCTCCTACAATGAGCAGTTCTTC. This translates into CATSDGMGDGSYNEQFF.

This rearrangement joins TRBV10-3 to TRBJ1-1, with 11 bases identical to TRBD1. V dropped 5 bases and J dropped 0; count of bases not matched to a gene: 8. The germline V gene encodes CDR1 ENHRY and CDR2 SYGVKD. This CDR3 is 17 amino acids long. Here the CDR3 reads CAISYEDRGRMNTEAFF. The DNA for the CDR3 is TGTGCCATCAGTTACGAGGACAGGGGGCGGATGAACACTGAAGCTTTCTTT.

The J gene is TRBJ1-2, the V gene TRBV4-3, with D hard to call. With 0 bases removed from V and 5 bases from J, the gap between germline ends came to 7 bases. The CDR3 is 13 residues long. Germline loops: CDR1 LGHNA, CDR2 YSLEER. Here the CDR3 DNA reads TGCGCCAGCAGCCAAGATAGAGGGTATGGCTACACCTTC. Encoded protein: CASSQDRGYGYTF.

CDR3 sequence (DNA): TGTGCCAGCAGTCTGACTAGCGGGGGGGCAGATACGCAGTATTTT. Translating gives CASSLTSGGADTQYF. The rearrangement joins TRBV7-6 to TRBJ2-3; 14 bases align to TRBD2. The CDR3 consists of 15 residues. Germline values: CDR1 SGHVS, CDR2 FNYEAQ. V shed 6 bases and J 4 bases; nucleotides not matched to a gene: 3.

This clone was seen a few times. The genes are TRBV2 and TRBJ2-7; TRBD2 matches 9 bases. Trimming removed 8 bases from V and 3 bases from J; junction bases left unmatched: 5. Germline V gives CDR1 SNHLY, CDR2 FYNNEI. The CDR3 extends over 13 amino acids. CDR3 in amino acids: CASRGRGGYEQYF. In nucleotides, the CDR3 is TGTGCCAGCCGAGGGCGGGGGGGCTACGAGCAGTACTTC.

This clone has just a few counts. V and J are TRBV20-1 and TRBJ2-5, with a tentative D call TRBD2 (6 bases). The CDR3 consists of 11 residues. V was shortened by 0 bases and J by 9 bases, with 8 bases between the two germline ends. CDR1 DFQATT and CDR2 SNEGSKA come from the germline V gene (reference sequence). The CDR3 sequence is CSARDRRAQYF. The CDR3 coding sequence is TGCAGTGCTAGAGATCGGAGGGCCCAGTACTTC.

V usage is TRBV6-7 and J usage is TRBJ1-5; 7 bases line up with TRBD1. TRBV6-7 is classed as an ORF, of uncertain function. The ends lost 6 bases at V and 4 bases at J; junction bases unmatched: 9. The CDR3 totals 15 residues. This CDR3 reads CASSILDRVNQPQHF. CDR3 sequence (DNA): TGTGCCAGCAGCATACTCGACAGGGTAAATCAGCCCCAGCATTTT.

This CDR3 is CASGGRTDTQYF. DNA for the CDR3: TGTGCCAGCGGGGGGAGAACAGATACGCAGTATTTT. The chain has TRBV27 and TRBJ2-3; a possible D gene is TRBD2 (6 bases). V was cut by 8 bases and J by 3 bases, with 9 bases left in between. This CDR3 has 12 amino acids. Germline CDR1 and CDR2: MNHEY and SMNVEV (reference sequence).

This clone was observed once. V is TRBV4-1 and J is TRBJ2-3, with 8 bases that match TRBD2. The trim removed 2 bases at V and 5 bases at J, leaving 12 bases unmatched. Germline lookup yields CDR1 MGHRA and CDR2 YSYEKL. This CDR3 comprises 17 residues. The CDR3 sequence: CASSQLVERESKDTQYF. In DNA form, the CDR3 reads TGCGCCAGCAGCCAATTAGTTGAGCGGGAGTCGAAAGATACGCAGTATTTT.

The rearrangement links TRBV19 to TRBJ1-1; the match to TRBD1 covers 9 bases. The V gene's germline CDR1 is LNHDA and CDR2 SQIVND (reference sequence). This CDR3 is 14 amino acids long. J lost 5 bases, V lost 7 bases, and 8 bases had no gene match. CDR3: CASKKQGAGTEAFF. DNA for the CDR3: TGTGCCAGTAAGAAACAGGGGGCCGGTACTGAAGCTTTCTTT.

About this clone: Other DNA sequences in the sample encode the same CDR3. The genes are TRBV6-2 or TRBV6-3 and TRBJ2-7; D call uncertain. From germline, CDR1 is MNHEY and CDR2 SVGEGT. This CDR3 region has 11 residues. Trimming cost V 5 bases and J 0 bases, with 2 bases left between them. The CDR3 loop reads CASSVSYEQYF. In nucleotides, the CDR3 is TGTGCCAGCAGTGTCTCCTACGAGCAGTACTTC.

The rearrangement joins TRBV29-1 to TRBJ2-1; 8 nucleotides match TRBD1. Germline V gene data show CDR1 as SQVTM and CDR2 as ANQGSEA. The length of the CDR3 is 14 residues. V was clipped by 6 bases and J by 9 bases; unmatched bases: 13. Written as DNA, the CDR3 is TGCAGCGTGCCGGGACAGGCGATCTGGGGTGAGCAGTTCTTC. Protein: CSVPGQAIWGEQFF.

CDR3 sequence (DNA): TGTGCCAGCGGCCGGGGCCCGAACACTGAAGCTTTCTTT. Protein sequence: CASGRGPNTEAFF. The J gene is TRBJ1-1, the V gene TRBV13, with D perhaps matching TRBD1 (5 bases). V lost 8 bases to trimming and J lost 1 base, with 11 bases between them. This CDR3 spans 13 amino acids. Germline-derived CDR1 and CDR2 are PRHDT and FYEKMQ (reference sequence).

The rearrangement links TRBV11-3 to TRBJ2-3; 10 bases map to TRBD2. Unmatched junction bases numbered 5, after V lost 5 bases and J lost 0 bases. This CDR3 has 16 residues. Germline loops: CDR1 SGHNT, CDR2 YENEEA. The CDR3 region is CASSPGLASSTDTQYF. CDR3 sequence (DNA): TGTGCCAGCAGCCCGGGACTAGCGAGTAGCACAGATACGCAGTATTTT.

The V gene is TRBV20-1, the J gene TRBJ1-1, with a weak D call TRBD1 (5 bases). The CDR3 has 11 amino acids. Trimming took 6 bases from V and 6 from J, leaving 11 bases between them. Germline V lookup: CDR1 DFQATT, CDR2 SNEGSKA (reference sequence). For the CDR3, the DNA is TGCAGTGCCCGGGGACTGGCTGAAGCTTTCTTT. This gives the protein CSARGLAEAFF.

The V gene is TRBV11-3, the J gene TRBJ1-1; D is unresolved. This CDR3 spans 13 amino acids. Trimming shortened V by 5 bases and J by 4 bases, and 11 bases separated the two germline ends. Germline V gene sequence: CDR1 SGHNT, CDR2 YENEEA. This CDR3 reads CASSVSRVTEAFF. DNA for the CDR3: TGTGCCAGCAGCGTTAGCCGGGTCACTGAAGCTTTCTTT.

V and J are TRBV5-1 and TRBJ1-4; TRBD1 matches 9 bases. Losses at the gene ends were 1 base for V and 5 bases for J; bases not matched to a gene: 3. The CDR3 has 15 residues. Germline V gene data show CDR1 as SGHRS and CDR2 as YFSETQ. The CDR3 nucleotides read TGCGCCAGCAGCTTGACAGGGGGCGAGAATGAAAAACTGTTTTTT. Translation gives CASSLTGGENEKLFF.

V is TRBV9 and J is TRBJ1-2; no clear D gene. V was shortened by 7 bases and J by 3 bases, with 13 bases between the two germline ends. Germline-derived CDR1 and CDR2 are SGDLS and YYNGEE. The CDR3 has 13 residues. CDR3 sequence reads: CASSNGVDYGYTF. The CDR3 DNA follows: TGTGCCAGCTCAAATGGGGTCGACTATGGCTACACCTTC.

The CDR3 here is CASSIVGGGTEAFF. The CDR3 nucleotides read TGTGCCAGTAGTATAGTTGGGGGGGGGACTGAAGCTTTCTTT. The chain carries TRBV19 and TRBJ1-1; tentatively, D is TRBD1 (5 bases). CDR3 length: 14 amino acids. Germline V gene data show CDR1 as LNHDA and CDR2 as SQIVND (reference sequence). The ends were cut back, 1 base at V and 5 bases at J, with 11 bases in the middle.

The chain links TRBV5-1 to TRBJ1-3; 8 bases agree with TRBD1. Losses at the gene ends were 4 bases for V and 4 bases for J; bases not matched to a gene: 4. Germline CDR1 is SGHRS and CDR2 is YFSETQ. The CDR3 is 14 residues long. The CDR3 DNA reads as TGCGCCAGCAGCCCGGGACAGGACGGAAACACCATATATTTT. It is translated as CASSPGQDGNTIYF.

The chain carries TRBV5-4 and TRBJ2-7, with 9 bases identical to TRBD1. V lost 4 bases and J lost 3; bases outside the gene matches: 5. The length of the CDR3 is 14 residues. Germline V gives CDR1 SGHNT, CDR2 YYREEE (reference sequence). The CDR3 bases are TGTGCCAGCAGCGGGGACAGGGTCAACTACGAGCAGTACTTC. Amino acid sequence: CASSGDRVNYEQYF.